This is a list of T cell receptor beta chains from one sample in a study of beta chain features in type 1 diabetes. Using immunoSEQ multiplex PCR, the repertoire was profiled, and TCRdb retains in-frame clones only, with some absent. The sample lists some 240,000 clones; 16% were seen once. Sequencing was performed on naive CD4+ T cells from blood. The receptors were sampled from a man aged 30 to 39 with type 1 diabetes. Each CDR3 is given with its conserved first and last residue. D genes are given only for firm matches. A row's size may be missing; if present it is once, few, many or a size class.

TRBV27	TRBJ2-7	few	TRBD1	CASGQGSSYEQYF	TGTGCCAGCGGACAGGGGAGCTCCTACGAGCAGTACTTC
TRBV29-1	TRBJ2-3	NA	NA	CSVDAAGRADTQYF	TGCAGCGTTGATGCGGCGGGGCGGGCAGATACGCAGTATTTT
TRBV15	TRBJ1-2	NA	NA	CATSRDLGANYGYTF	TGTGCCACCAGCAGAGATCTTGGAGCTAACTATGGCTACACCTTC
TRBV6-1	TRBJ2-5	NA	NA	CASSVAGLREETQYF	TGTGCCAGCAGCGTCGCGGGGCTGAGAGAAGAGACCCAGTACTTC
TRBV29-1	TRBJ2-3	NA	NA	CSVERQITDTQYF	TGCAGCGTTGAGAGACAGATCACAGATACGCAGTATTTT
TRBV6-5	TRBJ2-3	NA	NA	CASSFVPGPTDTQYF	TGTGCCAGCAGTTTTGTGCCGGGGCCCACAGATACGCAGTATTTT
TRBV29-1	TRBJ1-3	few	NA	CSVGWEGFSGNTIYF	TGCAGCGTCGGGTGGGAGGGATTCTCTGGAAACACCATATATTTT
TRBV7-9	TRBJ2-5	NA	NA	CASSFSETQYF	TGTGCCAGCAGCTTTTCCGAGACCCAGTACTTC
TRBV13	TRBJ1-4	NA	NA	CASSSQSGEKEKLFF	TGTGCCAGCAGCTCACAATCAGGGGAGAAGGAAAAACTGTTTTTT
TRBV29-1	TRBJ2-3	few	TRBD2	CSVFRLAGTGADTQYF	TGCAGCGTTTTTCGACTAGCGGGTACGGGGGCAGATACGCAGTATTTT
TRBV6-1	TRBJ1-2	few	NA	CASSPDRYGYTF	TGTGCCAGCAGTCCCGACAGATATGGCTACACCTTC
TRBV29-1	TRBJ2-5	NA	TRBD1	CSVYPGQMDQETQYF	TGCAGCGTTTACCCGGGACAGATGGATCAAGAGACCCAGTACTTC
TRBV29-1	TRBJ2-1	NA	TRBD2	CSVDGVGLAGYSSSYNEQFF	TGCAGCGTTGACGGGGTCGGACTAGCGGGGTACTCCAGCTCCTACAATGAGCAGTTCTTC
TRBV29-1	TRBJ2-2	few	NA	CSVDSQASGGELFF	TGCAGCGTTGACAGTCAGGCTTCGGGCGGGGAGCTGTTTTTT
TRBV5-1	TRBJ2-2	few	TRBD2	CASSSGLAGVNTGELFF	TGCGCCAGCAGTTCCGGACTAGCGGGAGTGAACACCGGGGAGCTGTTTTTT
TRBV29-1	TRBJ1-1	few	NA	CSVDLNGRFF	TGCAGCGTTGACCTTAATGGCAGGTTCTTT
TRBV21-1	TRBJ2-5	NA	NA	CASSNAGTETQYF	TGTGCCAGCAGCAACGCAGGGACAGAGACCCAGTACTTC
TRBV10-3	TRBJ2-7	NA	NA	CAISEPGKDRYEQYF	TGTGCCATCAGTGAGCCAGGGAAGGATCGTTACGAGCAGTACTTC
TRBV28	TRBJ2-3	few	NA	CASSGRAVTDTQYF	TGTGCCAGCAGCGGCAGGGCGGTCACAGATACGCAGTATTTT
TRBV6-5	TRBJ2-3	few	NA	CASTPWGRGTQYF	TGTGCCAGCACCCCGTGGGGACGGGGTACGCAGTATTTT
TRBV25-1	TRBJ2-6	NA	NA	CASSFAGQNNVLTF	TGTGCCAGCAGTTTTGCTGGACAGAACAACGTCCTGACTTTC
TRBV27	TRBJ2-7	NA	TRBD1	CASSPSRDRAYEQYF	TGTGCCAGCAGTCCATCTAGGGACAGGGCTTACGAGCAGTACTTC
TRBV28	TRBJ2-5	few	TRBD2	CASSLTGGPETQYF	TGTGCCAGCAGTTTAACGGGAGGGCCGGAGACCCAGTACTTC
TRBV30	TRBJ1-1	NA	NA	CARTVYTEAFF	TGTGCCCGGACGGTTTACACTGAAGCTTTCTTT
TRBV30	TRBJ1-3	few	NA	CAWRAAGGNTIYF	TGTGCCTGGAGGGCCGCGGGCGGAAACACCATATATTTT